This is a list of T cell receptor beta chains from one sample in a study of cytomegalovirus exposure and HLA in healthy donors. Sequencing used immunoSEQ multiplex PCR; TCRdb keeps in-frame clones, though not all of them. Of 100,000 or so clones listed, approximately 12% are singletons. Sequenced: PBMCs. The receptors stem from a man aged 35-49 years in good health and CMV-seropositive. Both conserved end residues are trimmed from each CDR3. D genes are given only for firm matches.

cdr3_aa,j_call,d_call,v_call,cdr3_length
ASSLASGHYEQY,TRBJ2-7,TRBD2,TRBV5-1,12
ASGLAQTGELF,TRBJ2-2,TRBD2,TRBV7-2,11
ASSRYREEKNEQY,TRBJ2-7,TRBD2,TRBV28,13
ATSATVNYGYT,TRBJ1-2,NA,TRBV15,11
ASISTGALTGELF,TRBJ2-2,TRBD1,TRBV19,13
ASSSGGRTADTQY,TRBJ2-3,TRBD2,TRBV5-1,13
ASSFQGAGTDTQY,TRBJ2-3,TRBD1,TRBV5-1,13
AISSTGSGRSNEQF,TRBJ2-1,TRBD2,TRBV10-3,14
ATSRTGNTEAF,TRBJ1-1,NA,TRBV15,11
ASSFNLDTDTQY,TRBJ2-3,NA,TRBV5-1,12
ASSPAWRVLAKNIQY,TRBJ2-4,NA,TRBV7-8,15
ASSPGLAGVGTDTQY,TRBJ2-3,TRBD2,TRBV5-1,15
ASTYPRSGTIYEQY,TRBJ2-7,TRBD2,TRBV2,14
ASRDRQNSDQPQH,TRBJ1-5,NA,TRBV2,13
AWIGEGTEAF,TRBJ1-1,NA,TRBV30,10
SVEGEISGANVLT,TRBJ2-6,NA,TRBV29-1,13
ASSQGTGVDEKLF,TRBJ1-4,TRBD1,TRBV4-1,13
ASTRGTGADTQY,TRBJ2-3,TRBD1,TRBV28,12
ASSLGDRAPGANVLT,TRBJ2-6,TRBD1,TRBV7-9,15
ASTAGVKGPELF,TRBJ2-2,TRBD2,TRBV9,12
ASSLAASGGYNEQF,TRBJ2-1,TRBD2,TRBV7-2,14
ASSYRTAIEAF,TRBJ1-1,NA,TRBV6-6,11
ASSVASMGTHDYEQY,TRBJ2-7,NA,TRBV5-5,15
ASSLDHNRVTEAF,TRBJ1-1,NA,TRBV11-2,13
ASSLGRTAYEQY,TRBJ2-7,NA,TRBV11-2,12
AFARSPQETQY,TRBJ2-5,NA,TRBV6-6,11
ASSIWLAGNNEQF,TRBJ2-1,TRBD2,TRBV19,13
ASSADISYGYT,TRBJ1-2,NA,TRBV11-2,11
ASSPRTSGGDEQF,TRBJ2-1,TRBD2,TRBV7-6,13
ASSQRTGGEAF,TRBJ1-1,NA,TRBV5-1,11
ASSYRESSYEQY,TRBJ2-7,NA,TRBV7-9,12
ASSAPMRGRYEQY,TRBJ2-7,TRBD1,TRBV19,13
ASGDNYGYT,TRBJ1-2,NA,TRBV7-9,9
ASSSPQGDSGETQY,TRBJ2-5,TRBD1,TRBV28,14
ASSLAGQVSSYNEQF,TRBJ2-1,TRBD1,TRBV11-2,15
ASSRSGTSASYEQY,TRBJ2-7,TRBD2,TRBV19,14
ASSDTSETIQETQY,TRBJ2-5,TRBD2,TRBV7-9,14
ASSPGGDLSYEQY,TRBJ2-7,TRBD2,TRBV18,13
ASRSPGGGNEQF,TRBJ2-1,TRBD1,TRBV5-1,12
ASSFDRENTEAF,TRBJ1-1,TRBD1,TRBV6-5,12
ASSLIPSGAF,TRBJ1-1,NA,TRBV7-2,10
ASRELTVPYEQY,TRBJ2-7,NA,TRBV6-1,12
ASSENLGRENEQF,TRBJ2-1,NA,TRBV25-1,13
ASSSGTSGPSGELF,TRBJ2-2,TRBD2,TRBV7-7,14
ASSSGGPQH,TRBJ1-5,TRBD1,TRBV7-9,9
AWAGTGSLGYT,TRBJ1-2,TRBD1,TRBV30,11
ASSPGSLNTEAF,TRBJ1-1,NA,TRBV18,12
ASSPRRENTEAF,TRBJ1-1,NA,TRBV18,12
SVGRQDLFDGYT,TRBJ1-2,NA,TRBV29-1,12
ASSRGPAGGSNTGELF,TRBJ2-2,TRBD2,TRBV5-1,16
AITQGNTEAF,TRBJ1-1,NA,TRBV10-3,10
ASSPYGTGGIYEQY,TRBJ2-7,TRBD1,TRBV18,14
SALQGAGQPQH,TRBJ1-5,TRBD1,TRBV29-1,11